The present T cell receptor beta chain was sequenced within a study of shared clonotypes between healthy human individuals. Researchers partitioned CD4+ cells into CD45RA+ naive and CD45RA-negative memory subsets. The data were produced by immunoSEQ multiplex PCR, yet TCRdb's version contains in-frame clones alone and is incomplete. The profile shows 2 million to 3 million clones, 93% of them singletons. The germline V gene encodes CDR1 SGHNT and CDR2 YYREEE (reference sequence). The CDR3 loop spans 14 amino acids. J was trimmed by 4 bases and V by 3 bases; bases with no gene match: 6. V and J are TRBV5-4 and TRBJ2-5; 7 bases map to TRBD1. The specimen sequenced was naive CD4+ T cells from PBMCs. The sample's subset: CD45RA+ positively selected. This clonotype was sampled from a man younger than 30 in good health. Some clones in this sample may be carry-over from other donors' samples. For the CDR3, the DNA is TGTGCCAGCAGCTCGGGCAGGGGGTCAGAGACCCAGTACTTC. This gives the protein CASSSGRGSETQYF.